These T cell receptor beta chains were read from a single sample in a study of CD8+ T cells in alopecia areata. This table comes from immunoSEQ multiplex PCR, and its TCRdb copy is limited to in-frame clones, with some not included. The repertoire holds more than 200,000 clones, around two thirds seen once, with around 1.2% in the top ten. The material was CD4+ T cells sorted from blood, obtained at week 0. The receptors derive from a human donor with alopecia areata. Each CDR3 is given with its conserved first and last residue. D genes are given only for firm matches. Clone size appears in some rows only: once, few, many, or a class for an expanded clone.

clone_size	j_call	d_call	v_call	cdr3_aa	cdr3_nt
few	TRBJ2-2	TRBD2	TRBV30	CAWSTLAGGRAGELFF	TGTGCCTGGAGTACACTAGCGGGGGGAAGGGCCGGGGAGCTGTTTTTT
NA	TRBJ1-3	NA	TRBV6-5	CASRVLSGNTIYF	TGTGCCAGCAGAGTCCTCTCTGGAAACACCATATATTTT
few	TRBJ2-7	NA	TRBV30	CAWNRDAGEQYF	TGTGCCTGGAACAGGGATGCTGGCGAGCAGTACTTC
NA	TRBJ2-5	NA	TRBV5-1	CASSLRGGWGETQYF	TGCGCCAGCAGCTTGCGAGGTGGTTGGGGAGAGACCCAGTACTTC
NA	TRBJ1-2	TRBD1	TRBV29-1	CSVRTGGEFGYTF	TGCAGCGTTCGGACAGGGGGCGAGTTTGGCTACACCTTC
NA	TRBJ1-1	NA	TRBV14	CASSHRSGGDTEAFF	TGTGCCAGCAGCCACAGAAGTGGAGGGGACACTGAAGCTTTCTTT
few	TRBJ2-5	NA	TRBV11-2	CASSPSWGSETQYF	TGTGCCAGCAGTCCGAGCTGGGGTTCAGAGACCCAGTACTTC
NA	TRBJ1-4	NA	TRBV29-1	CSVEKQGGEKLFF	TGCAGCGTTGAAAAACAGGGTGGTGAAAAACTGTTTTTT
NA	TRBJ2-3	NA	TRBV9	CASSVVGTTDTQYF	TGTGCCAGCAGCGTAGTAGGGACCACAGATACGCAGTATTTT
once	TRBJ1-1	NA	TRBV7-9	CASSFGRNTEAFF	TGTGCCAGCAGCTTCGGCAGGAACACTGAAGCTTTCTTT
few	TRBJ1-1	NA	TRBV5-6	CASSRKAGLTEAFF	TGTGCCAGCAGCCGGAAGGCAGGGTTAACTGAAGCTTTCTTT
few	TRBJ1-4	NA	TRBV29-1	CSADRISTNEKLFF	TGCAGCGCCGACCGCATTTCAACTAATGAAAAACTGTTTTTT
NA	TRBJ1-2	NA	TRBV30	CADGTVSNYGYTF	TGTGCCGACGGGACCGTCTCGAACTATGGCTACACCTTC
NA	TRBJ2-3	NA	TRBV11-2	CASSLGGDTQYF	TGTGCCAGCAGCTTAGGCGGAGATACGCAGTATTTT
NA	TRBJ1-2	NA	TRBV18	CASSPKTGRGGYTF	TGTGCCAGCTCACCCAAAACAGGGAGAGGAGGCTACACCTTC
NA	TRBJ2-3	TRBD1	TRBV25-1	CASKGQNTDTQYF	TGTGCCAGCAAGGGACAGAACACAGATACGCAGTATTTT
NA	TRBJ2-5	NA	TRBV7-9	CASSIAAMYQETQYF	TGTGCCAGCAGCATAGCGGCAATGTACCAAGAGACCCAGTACTTC
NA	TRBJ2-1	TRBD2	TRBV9	CASSVASGEYNEQFF	TGTGCCAGCAGCGTAGCTAGCGGGGAATACAATGAGCAGTTCTTC
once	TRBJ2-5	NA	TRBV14	CASSHDLGPQETQYF	TGTGCCAGCAGCCACGACCTGGGCCCCCAAGAGACCCAGTACTTC
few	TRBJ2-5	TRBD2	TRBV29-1	CTGLAGQETQYF	TGCACCGGACTAGCGGGGCAAGAGACCCAGTACTTC
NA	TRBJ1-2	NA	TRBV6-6	CASSSSPKGPAGYTF	TGTGCCAGCAGTTCCTCCCCCAAGGGGCCCGCGGGCTACACCTTC
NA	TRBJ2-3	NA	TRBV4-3	CASSQFTLTTTDTQYF	TGCGCCAGCAGCCAATTTACCCTAACAACCACAGATACGCAGTATTTT
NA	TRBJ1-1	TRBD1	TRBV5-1	CASSLDRVSAEAFF	TGCGCCAGCAGCCTGGACAGGGTGTCCGCTGAAGCTTTCTTT
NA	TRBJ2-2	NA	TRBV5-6	CASSSANTGELFF	TGTGCCAGCAGCTCCGCGAACACCGGGGAGCTGTTTTTT
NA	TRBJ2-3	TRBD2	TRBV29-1	CSVAAGGSTDTQYF	TGCAGCGTTGCCGCGGGGGGGAGCACAGATACGCAGTATTTT
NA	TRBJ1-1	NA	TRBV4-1	CASSRGINDEAFF	TGCGCCAGCAGCCGCGGGATTAACGATGAAGCTTTCTTT
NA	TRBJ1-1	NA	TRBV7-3	CASSSRRDGKAFF	TGTGCCAGCAGCTCCCGTCGGGACGGGAAAGCTTTCTTT
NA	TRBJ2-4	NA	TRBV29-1	CSVASGSGPENIQYF	TGCAGCGTTGCCTCTGGGTCGGGACCGGAAAACATTCAGTACTTC